This entry concerns a single T cell receptor (beta chain). Its antigen is not identified. This CDR3 region has 21 residues. V lost 3 bases, J lost 7 bases, and 27 bases stayed unmatched. In germline, CDR1 is LGHNA, CDR2 YSLEER. This entry is derived from a study of OX40 agonist ivuxolimab in advanced cancers. Points from the study as a whole: Some nonresponders also had low normalized T-cell clonal expansion. Individuals who were partial responders at 0.1-3.0 mg/kg had clonal expansion that ranked among the lowest.

The table came from immunoSEQ multiplex PCR; TCRdb's copy has only in-frame clones and leaves some out. In the table there are roughly 51,000 clones, 70% to 90% of which are singletons. The study sampled blood at baseline, cycle 4 day 1, and cycle 7 day 1. Sequencing was performed on CD4+ or CD8+ T cells sorted from blood, taken in a trial of the OX40 agonist ivuxolimab. The chain uses TRBV4-3 and TRBJ2-5; TRBD2 aligns across 9 bases. This TCR derives from an adult with an advanced solid tumor such as melanoma, head and neck, liver or kidney cancer. DNA for the CDR3: TGCGCCAGCAGCCACGGTTACGTGAGACATACCTTACTAGCGGGTATGTGGACCCAGTACTTC. Translation: CASSHGYVRHTLLAGMWTQYF.